Presented here are 22 T cell receptor beta chains from one specimen sequenced in a study of blood T cells in healthy people across ages. Then a second PCR, running roughly 7 to 12 cycles, was carried out with a sample-barcoded 5' primer and a J-beta primer mix. One entry per CDR3 protein, called by TCRdb with MiXCR from the 5' RACE reads. The table shows 920,000 or so distinct CDR3 sequences, with over 35% occurring only once. The material sequenced was blood. Receptor source: a woman in her fifties or sixties in good health.

This clonotype was observed a few times. V gene TRBV10-3 combines with J gene TRBJ2-5; the D is unclear. The CDR3 runs 11 residues. Germline V gives CDR1 ENHRY, CDR2 SYGVKD. V gave up 10 bases and J gave up 1 base, with 7 bases separating them. CDR3 DNA: TGTGCCACTTTAGGCCAAGAGACCCAGTACTTC. Protein: CATLGQETQYF.

This sequence joins TRBV11-2 and TRBJ2-3; TRBD2 agrees at 7 bases. J lost 2 bases, V lost 5 bases, and 10 bases had no gene match. The CDR3 runs to 16 residues. Germline CDR1 reads SGHAT; CDR2 reads FQNNGV. The CDR3 loop is CASSPPGRGTTDTQYF. The CDR3 DNA follows: TGTGCCAGCAGCCCCCCGGGGAGGGGTACCACAGATACGCAGTATTTT.

This clonotype came up a few times. This chain uses TRBV7-9 with TRBJ1-1; D is ambiguous. Germline V gene data show CDR1 as SEHNR and CDR2 as FQNEAQ (reference sequence). The CDR3 is made up of 15 amino acids. V shed 5 bases and J shed 5 bases, with 18 bases lying between them. The CDR3 DNA sequence: TGTGCCAGCAGCCCGCGCGCGTCGGCCCCTACTGAAGCTTTCTTT. It translates to CASSPRASAPTEAFF.

Only one count was recorded for this clonotype. The rearrangement joins TRBV30 to TRBJ1-6; TRBD1 is a possible D gene (5 bases). Trimming removed 2 bases from V and 10 bases from J, with 12 bases in between. The CDR3 has 13 residues. The germline V gene has CDR1 GTSNPN and CDR2 SVGIG (reference sequence). CDR3 bases: TGTGCCTGGAGTCCAGGGAATATATCACCCCTCCACTTT. Translating it yields CAWSPGNISPLHF.

This clonotype was observed many times. CDR3 nucleotide sequence: TGTGCCAGCAGCTTACTATCGGGTGGGCAGTACTTC. Its protein product is CASSLLSGGQYF. V and J are TRBV7-9 and TRBJ2-7; D unresolved. The CDR3 is 12 residues long. V was clipped by 2 bases and J by 9 bases, with 11 bases between them. Per the germline V gene, CDR1 is SEHNR and CDR2 is FQNEAQ (reference sequence).

The chain links TRBV29-1 to TRBJ2-3; no definite D call. Germline V gene lookup returns CDR1 SQVTM and CDR2 ANQGSEA. The V end was cut by 3 bases, the J end by 6 bases, with 10 bases between. The CDR3 is 12 amino acids. CDR3 DNA: TGCAGCGTTGAGGGGTACCGGGATACGCAGTATTTT. This encodes CSVEGYRDTQYF.

The V gene is TRBV2, the J gene TRBJ2-7; TRBD1 agrees at 7 bases. Germline-derived CDR1 and CDR2 are SNHLY and FYNNEI. Trimming at V came to 6 bases and at J to 4 bases, leaving 15 bases not matched to a gene. CDR3 length equals 16 residues. DNA of the CDR3: TGTGCCAGCAGGGGTAACGGGGCAGGGGGATGGTACGAGCAGTACTTC. Translated, it gives CASRGNGAGGWYEQYF.

The chain recombines TRBV5-1 with TRBJ2-5; possible D gene TRBD1, 7 bases. Per germline, CDR1 SGHRS and CDR2 YFSETQ. Trimming took 4 bases from V and 0 from J, leaving 13 bases between them. The CDR3 length is 15 residues. The CDR3 DNA is TGCGCCAGCAGCCAGGGGGGCTCGTACCAAGAGACCCAGTACTTC. This gives the protein CASSQGGSYQETQYF.

The CDR3 DNA reads as TGTGCCACCAGCAGACCTTCGACCTACGAGCAGTACTTC. Its protein product is CATSRPSTYEQYF. The chain recombines TRBV15 with TRBJ2-7; D gene ambiguous. Trimming pared 2 bases from V and 2 bases from J, leaving 7 bases between. The CDR3 sequence is 13 residues long. Germline CDR1 is LNHNV and CDR2 is YYDKDF (reference sequence).

The chain joins TRBV20-1 to TRBJ2-1; perhaps TRBD2 as D (5 bases). V was pared by 8 bases and J by 13 bases, with 21 bases between. CDR1 is DFQATT and CDR2 is SNEGSKA in the germline V gene (reference sequence). There are 12 residues in the CDR3. Here the CDR3 reads CSSKDKGETQFF. For the CDR3, the DNA is TGCAGTAGTAAAGACAAGGGAGAGACCCAGTTCTTC.

This clonotype came up a few times. V and J are TRBV6-2 or TRBV6-3 and TRBJ2-1; possible D gene TRBD2, 6 bases. The V gene's germline CDR1 is MNHEY and CDR2 SVGEGT. CDR3 length equals 13 residues. Between the trimmed V and J ends, which lost 0 bases and 6 bases, there was a span of 6 bases. For the CDR3, the DNA is TGTGCCAGCAGTTACTCGACTAGCAATGAGCAGTTCTTC. Its protein is CASSYSTSNEQFF.

The J gene is TRBJ2-7, the V gene TRBV27; 12 bases agree with TRBD2. Per the germline V gene, CDR1 is MNHEY and CDR2 is SMNVEV (reference sequence). The CDR3 length is 16 residues. With 5 bases clipped from V and 4 bases from J, the junction kept 9 bases outside the gene matches. The CDR3 nucleotides read TGTGCCAGCAGTCCTAACAGACTAGCGGGAGAATACGAGCAGTACTTC. It yields the protein CASSPNRLAGEYEQYF.

The chain links TRBV11-2 to TRBJ2-5, with TRBD2 identical over 7 bases. Germline loops: CDR1 SGHAT, CDR2 FQNNGV. This CDR3 contains 15 residues. After removal of 6 bases from V and 2 bases from J, the junction contained 9 bases not matched to a gene. DNA of the CDR3: TGTGCCAGCAGTCGGGGGGTCGGCCCTCAAGAGACCCAGTACTTC. This gives the protein CASSRGVGPQETQYF.

The table lists this clonotype with a count of one. The V gene is TRBV2, the J gene TRBJ1-2; D not certain. Germline lookup yields CDR1 SNHLY and CDR2 FYNNEI. Between the trimmed V and J ends, which lost 2 bases and 2 bases, there was a span of 6 bases. The length of the CDR3 is 13 residues. The CDR3 here is CASSETQNYGYTF. In DNA form, the CDR3 reads TGTGCCAGCAGTGAAACCCAGAACTATGGCTACACCTTC.

The rearrangement links TRBV3-1 to TRBJ2-1; 11 bases agree with TRBD2. The CDR3 covers 15 residues. CDR1 is LGHDT, CDR2 YNNKEL, per germline (reference sequence). Germline trimming cut 1 base from V and 7 bases from J; bases unmatched to any gene: 3. The CDR3 nucleotides are TGTGCCAGCAGCCAAGCAGCTAGCGGGAGGAATGAGCAGTTCTTC. Its translation: CASSQAASGRNEQFF.

The chain employs TRBV6-6 and TRBJ2-4; TRBD2 matches at 7 bases. The J call may be wrong; the DNA end is better matched by TRBJ2-7. This CDR3 has 14 amino acids. Per the germline V gene, CDR1 is MNHNY and CDR2 is SVGAGI (reference sequence). The CDR3 sequence: CASSSVGGRGEQYF. CDR3 sequence (DNA): TGTGCCAGCAGTTCTGTGGGTGGGAGGGGCGAGCAGTACTTC.

The chain recombines TRBV2 with TRBJ1-2, with 9 bases fitting TRBD1. Germline values: CDR1 SNHLY, CDR2 FYNNEI. The CDR3 loop spans 15 amino acids. Germline trimming cut 5 bases from V and 1 base from J; bases unmatched to any gene: 5. The CDR3 protein is CASSRTGAHNYGYTF. DNA for the CDR3: TGTGCCAGCAGTCGGACAGGGGCTCATAACTATGGCTACACCTTC.

This clonotype was counted only a few times. This chain joins TRBV12-3 or TRBV12-4 and TRBJ2-5, with D perhaps matching TRBD1 (6 bases). V lost 0 bases, J lost 2 bases, and 10 bases lay in between. The CDR3 extends over 15 amino acids. The CDR3 loop is CASSLATGRQETQYF. DNA for the CDR3: TGTGCCAGCAGTTTAGCGACAGGCCGACAAGAGACCCAGTACTTC.

The chain employs TRBV19 and TRBJ1-5; no firm D call. The CDR3 runs to 13 residues. V lost 7 bases and J 7 bases, leaving 14 bases between the germline ends. The germline CDR1 and CDR2 sequences are LNHDA and SQIVND (reference sequence). CDR3: CASNWVLGQPQHF. The CDR3 DNA sequence: TGTGCCAGTAATTGGGTCTTAGGGCAGCCCCAGCATTTT.

In its sample, this clonotype was seen a few times. The chain uses TRBV27 and TRBJ2-7; D is unclear. The CDR3 spans 13 residues. The V and J ends lost 3 bases and 6 bases respectively, with 12 bases between them. Looked up from germline, CDR1 is MNHEY and CDR2 is SMNVEV (reference sequence). CDR3 residues: CASSFINESEQYF. The CDR3 nucleotides are TGTGCCAGCAGTTTCATTAACGAAAGCGAGCAGTACTTC.

This clonotype was seen once. V usage is TRBV12-3 or TRBV12-4 and J usage is TRBJ2-3; 7 nucleotides agree with TRBD1. The ends lost 5 bases at V and 10 bases at J; junction bases unmatched: 12. CDR3 length equals 14 residues. The CDR3 DNA reads TGTGCCAGCAGTCAGGGACAGAGCGCCGATCCGCAGTATTTT. Its translation is CASSQGQSADPQYF.

This sequence joins TRBV5-1 and TRBJ2-7; 7 bases agree with TRBD2. Germline CDR1 reads SGHRS; CDR2 reads YFSETQ. The J segment lost 3 bases and the V segment lost 6 bases, leaving 12 bases of the junction unmatched. The CDR3 covers 15 residues. DNA for the CDR3: TGCGCCAGCACTCCTAGCGGTAGCTCTTTCTACGAGCAGTACTTC. Protein product: CASTPSGSSFYEQYF.